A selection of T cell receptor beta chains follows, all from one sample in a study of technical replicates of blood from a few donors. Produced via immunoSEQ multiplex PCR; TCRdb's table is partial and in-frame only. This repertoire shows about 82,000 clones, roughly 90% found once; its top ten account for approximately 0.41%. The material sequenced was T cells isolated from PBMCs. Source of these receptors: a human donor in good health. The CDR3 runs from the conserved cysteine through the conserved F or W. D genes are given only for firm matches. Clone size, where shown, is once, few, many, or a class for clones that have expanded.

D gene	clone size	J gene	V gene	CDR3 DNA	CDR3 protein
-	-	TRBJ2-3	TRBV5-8	TGTGCCAGCAGCTTTAGAGGTCGCGGAGATACGCAGTATTTT	CASSFRGRGDTQYF
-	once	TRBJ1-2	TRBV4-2	TGTGCCAGCAGCCAAGCTGGGGGCGCGAGGGGCTACACCTTC	CASSQAGGARGYTF
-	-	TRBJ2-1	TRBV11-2	TGTGCCAGCAGCTTAGAGTTCAGCTCCTACAATGAGCAGTTCTTC	CASSLEFSSYNEQFF
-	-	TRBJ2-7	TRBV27	TGTGCCACCGGGGAGTTAGGGGGTTACGAGCAGTACTTC	CATGELGGYEQYF
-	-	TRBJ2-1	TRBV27	TGTGCCAGCAGGAGGGCGCTAGCCTACAATGAGCAGTTCTTC	CASRRALAYNEQFF
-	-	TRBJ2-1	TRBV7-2	TGTGCCAGCAGCTTAGGGGGGCAGGGTGAGCAGTTCTTC	CASSLGGQGEQFF
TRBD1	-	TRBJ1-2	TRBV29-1	TGCAGCGTCCCCGGGACAGGGGACGACGGCTACACCTTC	CSVPGTGDDGYTF
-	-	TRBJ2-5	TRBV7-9	TGTGCCAGCAGTTTACCCGGGGAGACCCAGTACTTC	CASSLPGETQYF
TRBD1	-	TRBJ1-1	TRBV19	TGTGCCAGTACTTTCCATTCGGACAGGATATCGGATACTGAAGCTTTCTTT	CASTFHSDRISDTEAFF
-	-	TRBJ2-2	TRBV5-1	TGCGCCAGCAGCCCAGGGGTGATGACCGGGGAGCTGTTTTTT	CASSPGVMTGELFF
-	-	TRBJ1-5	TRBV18	TGTGCCAGCTCACCTTTAGGGGAAGGTCAGCCCCAGCATTTT	CASSPLGEGQPQHF
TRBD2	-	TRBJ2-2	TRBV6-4	TGTGCCAGCAGCACGTCACCGGGACTAGCGGGAGCCGGGGAGCTGTTTTTT	CASSTSPGLAGAGELFF
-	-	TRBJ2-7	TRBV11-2	TGTGCCAGCAGCCCGGTCTACGAGCAGTACTTC	CASSPVYEQYF
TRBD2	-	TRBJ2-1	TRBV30	TGTGCCTGGACGGGCCTAGCGGTTTACAATGAGCAGTTCTTC	CAWTGLAVYNEQFF
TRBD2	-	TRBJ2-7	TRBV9	TGTGCCAGCAGCGCCCCGCTAGCGGGAGGCTACGAGCAGTACTTC	CASSAPLAGGYEQYF
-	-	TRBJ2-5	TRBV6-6	TGTGCCAGCAGTTACTCGATCGGCAGGGAAGAAGAGACCCAGTACTTC	CASSYSIGREEETQYF
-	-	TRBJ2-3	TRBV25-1	TGTGCCAGCAGTTCCCAGGGCCCCACAGATACGCAGTATTTT	CASSSQGPTDTQYF
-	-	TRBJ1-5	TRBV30	TGTGCCTGGAGTCCGGGGTATAGCAATCAGCCCCAGCATTTT	CAWSPGYSNQPQHF
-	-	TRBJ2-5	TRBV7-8	TGTGCCAAGGGAACGGGAGAGGGGGAGACCCAGTACTTC	CAKGTGEGETQYF
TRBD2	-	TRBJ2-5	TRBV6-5	TGTGCCAGCAGTTACATAGCGGGACAAGAGACCCAGTACTTC	CASSYIAGQETQYF
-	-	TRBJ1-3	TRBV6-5	TGTGCCAGCACAAGGGACAACTCTGGAAACACCATATATTTT	CASTRDNSGNTIYF
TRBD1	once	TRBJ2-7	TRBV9	TGTGCCAGCAGCGTAGGGCAGGGGGCAAGGGAGCAGTACTTC	CASSVGQGAREQYF
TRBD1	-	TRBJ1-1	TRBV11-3	TGTGCCAGCAGCCAGGGACAGTTGGGGAACACTGAAGCTTTCTTT	CASSQGQLGNTEAFF
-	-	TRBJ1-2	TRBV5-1	TGCGCCAGCACCGATACAGGGCTGCAGAAGGGCTACACCTTC	CASTDTGLQKGYTF
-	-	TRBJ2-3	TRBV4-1	TGCGCCAGCAGCCAGAGCGACCGCACAGATACGCAGTATTTT	CASSQSDRTDTQYF
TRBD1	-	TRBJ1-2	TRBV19	TGTGCCAGTAGTGGGACAGATAATGGCTACACCTTC	CASSGTDNGYTF
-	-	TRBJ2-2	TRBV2	TGTGCCGGGCGGACTATAGCGAACACCGGGGAGCTGTTTTTT	CAGRTIANTGELFF
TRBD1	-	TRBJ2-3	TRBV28	TGTGCCAGCAGTCCCTTAGACAGGGGACCCACAGATACGCAGTATTTT	CASSPLDRGPTDTQYF
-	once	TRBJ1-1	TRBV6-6	TGTGCCAGCAGCCAAGTCGGGATAAACACTGAAGCTTTCTTT	CASSQVGINTEAFF
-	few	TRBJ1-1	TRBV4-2	TGTGCCAGCAGCCCCCGCCCGACAGGAACGTCTGAAGCTTTCTTT	CASSPRPTGTSEAFF
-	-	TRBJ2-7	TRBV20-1	TGCAGTGCTAGTAGAGCTTCCGAGCAGTACTTC	CSASRASEQYF
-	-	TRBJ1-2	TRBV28	TGTGCCAGCAGTTCACAGATCTCTAACTATGGCTACACCTTC	CASSSQISNYGYTF
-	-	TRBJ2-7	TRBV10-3	TGTGCCATCAGGTCTCAGGGATACGAGCAGTACTTC	CAIRSQGYEQYF
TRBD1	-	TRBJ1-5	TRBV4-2	TGTGCCAGCAGCCAATGGACAGGGGAAGGTCAGCCCCAGCATTTT	CASSQWTGEGQPQHF
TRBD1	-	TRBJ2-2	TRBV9	TGTGCCAGCAGCGTAGGCTGGGACAGGGCCTATACCGGGGAGCTGTTTTTT	CASSVGWDRAYTGELFF
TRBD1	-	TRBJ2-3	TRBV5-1	TGCGCCAGCAGCGAAGACAGGGGGCTGGCAGATACGCAGTATTTT	CASSEDRGLADTQYF
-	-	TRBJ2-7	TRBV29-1	TGCAGCGCTTTAGGACATCCCTACGAGCAGTACTTC	CSALGHPYEQYF
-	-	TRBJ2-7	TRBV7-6	TGTGCCAGCAGCTTAGGAGGGGAGGACCACGAGCAGTACTTC	CASSLGGEDHEQYF
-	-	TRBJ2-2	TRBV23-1	TGCGCCAGCAGCCGGGAGTACGACACCGGGGAGCTGTTTTTT	CASSREYDTGELFF
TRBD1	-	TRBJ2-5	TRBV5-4	TGTGCCAGCAGCCCAACCTTGGGACAGCAAGAGACCCAGTACTTC	CASSPTLGQQETQYF
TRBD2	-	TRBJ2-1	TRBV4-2	TGTGCCAGCAGCCAGTTTTTGGCGCGGGAGGCCTCCTACAATGAGCAGTTCTTC	CASSQFLAREASYNEQFF
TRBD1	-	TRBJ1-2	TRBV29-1	TGCAGCGTTGAAGGCACAGGGGTGGGATATGGCTACACCTTC	CSVEGTGVGYGYTF
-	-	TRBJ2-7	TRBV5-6	TGTGCCAGCAGCTTGGCCGCAGGGGCCGAGCAGTACTTC	CASSLAAGAEQYF
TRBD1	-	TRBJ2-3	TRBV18	TGTGCCAGCTCACCAACGACAGGGGTTACAGATACGCAGTATTTT	CASSPTTGVTDTQYF
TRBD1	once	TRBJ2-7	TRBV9	TGTGCCAGCAGCTCCGCCGGGACAGATCCCTACGAGCAGTACTTC	CASSSAGTDPYEQYF